The 5 T cell receptor beta chains listed next were all sequenced from one sample in a study of tumor and adjacent non-tumor tissue in lung cancer. TCRbeta libraries were built with three rounds of nested PCR, modified from ARM-PCR. TCRdb fed the multiplex PCR reads into MiXCR, producing one record per CDR3 protein. The sample includes around 120,000 distinct CDR3 sequences, 66% of them seen just once. This sample's RNA came from whole unsorted tissue. Source material: lung tumor tissue. These receptor sequences come from a man aged 30-40 years with non-small cell lung cancer.

Remarks on this clonotype: A much larger clone sits a single nucleotide away, making a read error possible. The chain couples TRBV29-1 to TRBJ2-6, with D possibly being TRBD1 (5 bases). The CDR3 has 13 residues. Germline values: CDR1 SQVTM, CDR2 ANQGSEA. This chain's CDR3 is CSVAGSGANVMTF. The CDR3 region has the DNA TGCAGCGTTGCGGGCTCTGGGGCCAACGTCATGACTTTC.

Note on this clonotype: One base away lies a much larger clone, so this may be a sequencing read error. The chain couples TRBV5-4 to TRBJ2-5, with D perhaps TRBD2 (6 bases). V dropped 4 bases and J dropped 0 bases, with 13 bases sitting between them. The CDR3 sequence is 15 residues long. The germline gives CDR1 SGHNT, CDR2 YYREEE (reference sequence). CDR3 nucleotide sequence: TGTGCCAGCAGCCCACCGGGGGTAAACCAAGAGACCCAGTACTTC. Translated: CASSPPGVNQETQYF.

Regarding this clonotype: A junction boundary mismatches the germline segment, possibly from a read error. The chain links TRBV20-1 to TRBJ1-1, with D possibly being TRBD1 (6 bases). The CDR3 totals 11 residues. In germline, CDR1 is DFQATT, CDR2 SNEGSKA (reference sequence). The CDR3 region is CSAGVGGGAFF. CDR3 sequence (DNA): TGTAGTGCTGGGGTGGGGGGCGGAGCTTTCTTT.

Comment on this clonotype: A much larger clone lies one base from this, so it may be a read error. This chain uses TRBV12-3 or TRBV12-4 with TRBJ1-1; TRBD1 is a possible D gene (5 bases). Trimming took 6 bases from V and 4 from J, leaving 21 bases between them. CDR3 size: 16 residues. CDR3: CASSPLVPGRFTEAFF. Here the CDR3 DNA reads TGTGCCAGCAGCCCTTTAGTACCGGGACGGTTCACTGAAGCTTTCTTT.

On this clonotype itself: This may stem from a read error, because a much larger clone lies one nucleotide away. V gene TRBV6-2 or TRBV6-3 combines with J gene TRBJ2-2; tentatively, D is TRBD1 (7 bases). The V gene's germline CDR1 is MNHEY and CDR2 SVGEGT. CDR3 length: 16 residues. The CDR3: CASSYSTGQNTGGLFF. As DNA, the CDR3 is TGTGCCAGCAGTTACTCGACAGGGCAAAACACCGGGGGGCTGTTTTTT.